These 18 T cell receptor beta chains originate from one sample sequenced in a study of early T cells in non-severe SARS-CoV-2 infection (dated by TCRdb to about 2021). The method was 5' RACE. The run used a NextSeq 500. TCRdb reran the public reads through fastp at Q25 and MiXCR, keeping productive beta chains. CDR3 protein sequences are deduplicated, and each keeps its most common genes and DNA. The sample has 75,000 or so distinct CDR3 sequences on record, around 15% of them singletons. Approximately 11% of the sample belongs to the ten largest clones. The material sequenced was whole blood. Every receptor here comes from an adult who was a healthcare worker with PCR-confirmed SARS-CoV-2 infection or an uninfected control (not recorded which).

The chain is built from TRBV2 and TRBJ2-1; D is uncertain. This CDR3 spans 12 amino acids. From germline, CDR1 is SNHLY and CDR2 FYNNEI. V dropped 8 bases and J dropped 4 bases, with 9 bases sitting between them. The CDR3: CASGRNYNEQFF. The DNA for the CDR3 is TGTGCCAGCGGGCGGAATTACAATGAGCAGTTCTTC.

This clonotype was found a few times. The chain combines TRBV28 with TRBJ2-5; TRBD2 aligns across 8 bases. CDR3 length: 15 residues. The germline V gene has CDR1 MDHEN and CDR2 SYDVKM. J was trimmed by 1 base and V by 5 bases; bases with no gene match: 6. The CDR3 DNA is TGTGCCAGCAGTATCCTGGGACTAGGCCAAGAGACCCAGTACTTC. Its translation: CASSILGLGQETQYF.

The chain joins TRBV7-6 to TRBJ2-3, with a weak D call TRBD2 (6 bases). Germline V gene lookup returns CDR1 SGHVS and CDR2 FNYEAQ. CDR3 length equals 13 residues. Trimming took 5 bases from V and 4 from J, leaving 10 bases between them. The CDR3 spells CASSREPADTQYF. In DNA, the CDR3 is TGTGCCAGCAGCCGGGAGCCCGCAGATACGCAGTATTTT. Full variable domain (outside the CDR3, taken from reference TRBV7-6 and TRBJ2-3): GAGVSQSPRYKVTKRGQDVALRCDPISGHVSLYWYRQALGQGPEFLTYFNYEAQQDKSGLPNDRFSAERPEGSISTLTIQRTEQRDSAMYRCASSREPADTQYFGPGTRLTVL.

The chain uses TRBV29-1 and TRBJ1-1; D gene uncertain. There are 13 residues in the CDR3. CDR1 SQVTM and CDR2 ANQGSEA come from the germline V gene. Trimming took off 5 bases at V and 1 base at J, with 11 bases between the two ends. This CDR3 reads CSVSGGGNTEAFF. The CDR3 nucleotides are TGCAGCGTTTCTGGTGGAGGGAACACTGAAGCTTTCTTT.

This clonotype was detected ten times or more. V usage is TRBV6-6 and J usage is TRBJ2-7; either TRBD1 or TRBD2 may supply D (7 bases each). The germline CDR1 and CDR2 sequences are MNHNY and SVGAGI (reference sequence). V lost 6 bases and J lost 1, with 16 bases in between. The CDR3 contains 15 residues. The chain's CDR3 is CASRARQGGSYEQYF. The CDR3 DNA is TGTGCCAGCAGAGCACGACAGGGAGGGTCCTACGAGCAGTACTTC.

The chain carries TRBV12-3 or TRBV12-4 and TRBJ1-1; TRBD1 aligns across 8 bases. The junction had 2 bases not matched to a gene; V was cut back by 4 bases and J by 4 bases. The CDR3 is made up of 13 amino acids. The CDR3 nucleotides are TGTGCCAGCAGTTCTGGGACAGGCACTGAAGCTTTCTTT. Residues: CASSSGTGTEAFF.

This clonotype was seen ten or more times. V gene TRBV25-1 combines with J gene TRBJ1-1; no clear D gene. The germline V gene encodes CDR1 MGHDK and CDR2 SYGVNS. With 3 bases removed from V and 4 bases from J, the gap between germline ends came to 18 bases. CDR3 length equals 16 residues. As DNA, the CDR3 is TGTGCCAGCAGTGATTTTGCCGGTTCAGGAGCCACTGAAGCTTTCTTT. This codes for CASSDFAGSGATEAFF. The variable domain in full, with the rest retrieved from reference TRBV25-1 and TRBJ1-1, is EADIYQTPRYLVIGTGKKITLECSQTMGHDKMYWYQQDPGMELHLIHYSYGVNSTEKGDLSSESTVSRIRTEHFPLTLESARPSHTSQYLCASSDFAGSGATEAFFGQGTRLTVV.

The V and J genes are TRBV7-9 and TRBJ1-1; D call uncertain. The V gene lost 2 bases and the J gene lost 1 base, with 17 bases spanning the gap. The CDR3 is 17 amino acids. Germline V lookup: CDR1 SEHNR, CDR2 FQNEAQ (reference sequence). The CDR3 bases are TGTGCCAGCAGCTTATTAAGTTTGGGCCTGGGGAACACTGAAGCTTTCTTT. Encoded protein: CASSLLSLGLGNTEAFF.

This clonotype was recorded a few times. V gene TRBV6-6 combines with J gene TRBJ1-4; 7 positions match TRBD1. This CDR3 region has 14 residues. The germline gives CDR1 MNHNY, CDR2 SVGAGI (reference sequence). Trimming at V came to 6 bases and at J to 8 bases, leaving 9 bases not matched to a gene. CDR3 nucleotide sequence: TGTGCCAGCAGACCCGGGACAGTCGACGAAAAACTGTTTTTT. Residues: CASRPGTVDEKLFF.

This clonotype was seen once. This chain connects TRBV2 to TRBJ2-7; tentatively, D is TRBD2 (6 bases). The CDR3 is 16 amino acids. Trimming cost V 3 bases and J 0 bases, with 15 bases left between them. From germline, CDR1 is SNHLY and CDR2 FYNNEI. The chain's CDR3 is CASSDFGGGDSYEQYF. The CDR3 DNA reads as TGTGCCAGCAGTGATTTCGGGGGAGGAGACTCCTACGAGCAGTACTTC.

J is TRBJ2-1 and V is TRBV12-3 or TRBV12-4; D is perhaps TRBD1 or TRBD2 (6 bases each). The CDR3 has 15 residues. Trimming removed 5 bases at V and 6 bases at J, with 17 bases between. In nucleotides, the CDR3 is TGTGCCAGCAGTCCAAGGGGGGCGAGAGGCAATGAGCAGTTCTTC. It yields the protein CASSPRGARGNEQFF.

The gene calls are TRBV28 and TRBJ2-2; a possible D gene is TRBD1 (6 bases). This CDR3 comprises 16 residues. CDR1 is MDHEN and CDR2 is SYDVKM in the germline V gene. Trimming cost V 6 bases and J 5 bases, with 19 bases left between them. The CDR3 reads CASSWVPGQSTGELFF. The CDR3 DNA is TGTGCCAGCAGCTGGGTTCCGGGACAATCGACCGGGGAGCTGTTTTTT. The complete variable domain, with remaining parts taken from reference TRBV28 and TRBJ2-2, reads DVKVTQSSRYLVKRTGEKVFLECVQDMDHENMFWYRQDPGLGLRLIYFSYDVKMKEKGDIPEGYSVSREKKERFSLILESASTNQTSMYLCASSWVPGQSTGELFFGEGSRLTVL.

The chain uses TRBV27 and TRBJ1-6; possible D gene TRBD1, 6 bases. V was trimmed by 1 base and J by 7 bases, leaving 11 bases between them. The CDR3 sequence is 15 residues long. Germline-derived CDR1 and CDR2 are MNHEY and SMNVEV (reference sequence). CDR3 sequence: CASSLFPGANSPLHF. The DNA for the CDR3 is TGTGCCAGCAGTTTATTTCCAGGGGCCAATTCACCCCTCCACTTT.

CDR3 sequence: CASSIRRTGASSDGYTF. For the CDR3, the DNA is TGTGCCAGTAGTATACGCCGGACAGGGGCCTCATCCGATGGCTACACCTTC. V usage is TRBV19 and J usage is TRBJ1-2; 9 positions agree with TRBD1. The trim removed 2 bases at V and 6 bases at J, leaving 13 bases unmatched. Germline-derived CDR1 and CDR2 are LNHDA and SQIVND (reference sequence). This CDR3 contains 17 residues.

This clonotype was seen repeatedly, ten times or more. The chain links TRBV6-2 or TRBV6-3 to TRBJ1-2; no clear D gene. Trimming removed 8 bases from V and 11 bases from J, with 12 bases in between. Germline CDR1 is MNHEY and CDR2 is SVGEGT. The CDR3 loop spans 10 amino acids. The CDR3 reads CASLAPGYTF. The CDR3 nucleotides are TGTGCCAGCCTGGCTCCTGGTTACACCTTC.

The chain recombines TRBV4-1 with TRBJ1-1; D ambiguous. This CDR3 comprises 14 residues. V was cut by 5 bases and J by 4 bases, with 14 bases left in between. The germline CDR1 and CDR2 sequences are MGHRA and YSYEKL. DNA of the CDR3: TGCGCCAGCAGCGGGGAACGCCCGGTCACTGAAGCTTTCTTT. This encodes CASSGERPVTEAFF.

A few counts support this clonotype. The chain joins TRBV11-2 to TRBJ2-1; D unclear. From germline, CDR1 is SGHAT and CDR2 FQNNGV. Trimming pared 3 bases from V and 5 bases from J, leaving 14 bases between. CDR3 length equals 15 residues. CDR3 in amino acids: CASSLVLAEDNEQFF. CDR3 in DNA: TGTGCCAGCAGCTTGGTCTTGGCGGAAGACAATGAGCAGTTCTTC.

The chain employs TRBV7-3 and TRBJ1-1; the D is unclear. Between the trimmed V and J ends, which lost 5 bases and 5 bases, there was a span of 12 bases. Germline lookup yields CDR1 SGHTA and CDR2 FQGTGA. The CDR3 runs to 13 residues. DNA for the CDR3: TGTGCCAGCAGCCCAAGCGCGGGTACTGAAGCTTTCTTT. Translating it yields CASSPSAGTEAFF.